A single sample gave rise to the 10 T cell receptor beta chains below, sequenced in a study of blood T cell repertoires in COVID-19. Profiling relied on immunoSEQ multiplex PCR, and the TCRdb table lists in-frame clones only, not all of them. Of 95,000 to 110,000 clones in the sample, around nine tenths were seen once. The specimen was peripheral blood. The origin of the receptors is a woman aged 25 to 45 with acute or convalescent COVID-19.

The CDR3 sequence: CASSYRDRGYYGYTF. The CDR3 coding sequence is TGTGCCAGCAGTTACCGGGACAGGGGGTACTATGGCTACACCTTC. This chain joins TRBV6-5 and TRBJ1-2; 11 bases are a match to TRBD1. V lost 2 bases and J lost 3; bases outside the gene matches: 2. From germline, CDR1 is MNHEY and CDR2 SVGAGI. This CDR3 comprises 15 residues.

The chain has TRBV5-1 and TRBJ1-1; 10 bases map to TRBD1. The CDR3 loop spans 15 amino acids. Trimming took 1 base from V and 3 from J; bases not matched to a gene: 3. The V gene's germline CDR1 is SGHRS and CDR2 YFSETQ. The CDR3 DNA reads TGCGCCAGCAGCTTGCCGGGACAGGGGTACACTGAAGCTTTCTTT. Its protein product is CASSLPGQGYTEAFF. Full variable domain (remainder filled in from reference TRBV5-1 and TRBJ1-1): KAGVTQTPRYLIKTRGQQVTLSCSPISGHRSVSWYQQTPGQGLQFLFEYFSETQRNKGNFPGRFSGRQFSNSRSEMNVSTLELGDSALYLCASSLPGQGYTEAFFGQGTRLTVV.

This chain links TRBV7-2 with TRBJ2-1, with TRBD1 matching over 10 bases. With 5 bases clipped from V and 4 bases from J, the junction kept 11 bases outside the gene matches. The germline gives CDR1 SGHTA, CDR2 FQGNSA. This CDR3 has 17 amino acids. In DNA form, the CDR3 reads TGTGCCAGCAGCCCCGGACAGGGGGAAGCTATTTACAATGAGCAGTTCTTC. Translated, it gives CASSPGQGEAIYNEQFF.

The J gene is TRBJ1-1, the V gene TRBV20-1; perhaps TRBD1 as D (5 bases). CDR3 length equals 12 residues. Deletions cut 3 bases from V and 7 bases from J, with 12 bases between. Germline loops: CDR1 DFQATT, CDR2 SNEGSKA (reference sequence). The CDR3 nucleotides are TGCAGTGCTAGTCCAGGGATGATTGAAGCTTTCTTT. Its protein is CSASPGMIEAFF.

The V call is TRBV9, the J call TRBJ1-5, with 7 positions matching TRBD1. Trimming at V came to 3 bases and at J to 2 bases, leaving 2 bases not matched to a gene. The CDR3 is made up of 14 amino acids. Per the germline V gene, CDR1 is SGDLS and CDR2 is YYNGEE. CDR3 in DNA: TGTGCCAGCAGCGCCGGGACAGGCAATCAGCCCCAGCATTTT. Translation: CASSAGTGNQPQHF.

CDR3 coding DNA: TGTGCCAGCAGCTCGTCCTCCTACGAGCAGTACTTC. Protein: CASSSSSYEQYF. The chain joins TRBV7-9 to TRBJ2-7; D call uncertain. V gave up 4 bases and J gave up 0 bases, with 4 bases separating them. The CDR3 runs to 12 residues. Germline V gene sequence: CDR1 SEHNR, CDR2 FQNEAQ (reference sequence).

This clone has just a few counts. The chain carries TRBV6-6 and TRBJ1-3, with 10 bases identical to TRBD1. The ends lost 5 bases at V and 4 bases at J; junction bases unmatched: 8. Looked up from germline, CDR1 is MNHNY and CDR2 is SVGAGI (reference sequence). The CDR3 is 16 amino acids. This chain's CDR3 is CASSLGQGSPGNTIYF. As DNA, the CDR3 is TGTGCCAGCAGTCTGGGACAGGGGTCTCCGGGAAACACCATATATTTT.

The chain joins TRBV30 to TRBJ1-3, with D perhaps TRBD1 (5 bases). Deletions cut 0 bases from V and 4 bases from J, with 10 bases between. Germline assignment: CDR1 GTSNPN and CDR2 SVGIG (reference sequence). The CDR3 loop spans 14 amino acids. CDR3 bases: TGTGCCTGGAGTGTGGGGGGGACGGGAAACACCATATATTTT. As protein: CAWSVGGTGNTIYF.

The chain joins TRBV10-3 to TRBJ1-1; 7 bases are shared with TRBD1. Germline CDR1 ENHRY, CDR2 SYGVKD. V was clipped by 6 bases and J by 3 bases; unmatched bases: 7. The CDR3 length is 14 residues. The CDR3 protein is CAISVRDSDTEAFF. Here the CDR3 DNA reads TGTGCCATCAGCGTCCGGGACAGCGACACTGAAGCTTTCTTT.

The chain uses TRBV29-1 and TRBJ2-1; the match to TRBD1 covers 8 bases. Per the germline V gene, CDR1 is SQVTM and CDR2 is ANQGSEA. CDR3 length equals 14 residues. V dropped 3 bases and J dropped 6; count of bases not matched to a gene: 7. The CDR3: CSVDRPGQVNEQFF. In DNA, the CDR3 is TGCAGCGTTGACCGCCCGGGACAGGTCAATGAGCAGTTCTTC.